These T cell receptor beta chains were read from a single sample in a study of blood T cell repertoires in COVID-19. Sequencing was performed with immunoSEQ multiplex PCR; in TCRdb, only in-frame clones are kept and a portion is missing. The table shows some 120,000 clones, with approximately 90% occurring only once. The sequenced material came from peripheral blood. Source of these receptors: a man aged 65 to 85 with active or convalescent COVID-19. Each CDR3 is given with its conserved first and last residue. D genes are given only for firm matches. Clone sizes are given selectively: once, few, many, or a class where the clone is expanded.

V gene: TRBV18
clone size: .
D gene: TRBD2
J gene: TRBJ2-1
CDR3 DNA: TGTGCCACCTCCAGCTCAAGCAGCGGGAGCTACAATGAGCAGTTCTTC
CDR3 protein: CATSSSSSGSYNEQFF

V gene: TRBV19
clone size: .
D gene: .
J gene: TRBJ2-7
CDR3 DNA: TGTGCCAGTAGTTGGGACTTGCGACCCTCCTACGAGCAGTACTTC
CDR3 protein: CASSWDLRPSYEQYF

V gene: TRBV6-5
clone size: .
D gene: TRBD2
J gene: TRBJ2-7
CDR3 DNA: TGTGCCAGCAGCTCTACTAGCGGAGGGACCTACGAGCAGTACTTC
CDR3 protein: CASSSTSGGTYEQYF

V gene: TRBV6-4
clone size: .
D gene: .
J gene: TRBJ2-1
CDR3 DNA: TGTGCCAGCAGTGGTACAGCGGACAATGAGCAGTTCTTC
CDR3 protein: CASSGTADNEQFF

V gene: TRBV5-5
clone size: few
D gene: .
J gene: TRBJ1-2
CDR3 DNA: TGTGCCAGCAGACTACAGGGAATCTATGGCTACACCTTC
CDR3 protein: CASRLQGIYGYTF

V gene: TRBV21-1
clone size: .
D gene: .
J gene: TRBJ2-7
CDR3 DNA: TGTGCCAGCAGCAAAGGGTGGCAGGAGGGAGCAGACTACGAGCAGTACTTC
CDR3 protein: CASSKGWQEGADYEQYF

V gene: TRBV19
clone size: .
D gene: .
J gene: TRBJ1-5
CDR3 DNA: TGTGCCAGTAGTGCCCGGCCCAGACAGGATCGGGTCTATCAGCCCCAGCATTTT
CDR3 protein: CASSARPRQDRVYQPQHF

V gene: TRBV19
clone size: .
D gene: .
J gene: TRBJ2-5
CDR3 DNA: TGTGCCAGCGCTCGGACAGCCCAAGAGACCCAGTACTTC
CDR3 protein: CASARTAQETQYF

V gene: TRBV5-1
clone size: .
D gene: TRBD2
J gene: TRBJ2-1
CDR3 DNA: TGCGCCAGCAGCTTGGTAGCGGGAGCCACTGGCTCCTACAATGAGCAGTTCTTC
CDR3 protein: CASSLVAGATGSYNEQFF

V gene: TRBV18
clone size: .
D gene: TRBD1
J gene: TRBJ1-1
CDR3 DNA: TGTGCCAGCTCACTCGGGACAGAGAACACTGAAGCTTTCTTT
CDR3 protein: CASSLGTENTEAFF

V gene: TRBV10-3
clone size: .
D gene: TRBD2
J gene: TRBJ2-5
CDR3 DNA: TGTGCCATCAGTGAGGGGCCGCGGGGGACCTGGGAGACCCAGTACTTC
CDR3 protein: CAISEGPRGTWETQYF